The 29 T cell receptor beta chains below were found in one sample sequenced in a study of human T cells and chemical hapten exposure. As to time point: pre-sensitization, week 0. Treatment specified: therapeutic diphenylcyclopropenone sensitization with weekly scalp DPC. A single record per CDR3 protein comes from TCRdb applying MiXCR to the RACE reads. Of more than 150,000 distinct CDR3 sequences listed, just under 30% are singletons. The sample here was whole blood, taken in connection with sensitization to the hapten diphenylcyclopropenone (DPC). The receptors come from a woman aged 30 to 39 with alopecia areata. Some clones in this sample may be carry-over from other donors' samples.

The rearrangement links TRBV6-5 to TRBJ2-5; the D is unclear. The V gene's germline CDR1 is MNHEY and CDR2 SVGAGI. Trimming cost V 8 bases and J 4 bases, with 17 bases left between them. The CDR3 extends over 14 amino acids. The CDR3 DNA is TGTGCCAGCTCGACCCTAATAACATCAGAGACCCAGTACTTC. This codes for CASSTLITSETQYF.

This chain links TRBV24-1 with TRBJ2-2; D call uncertain. The germline CDR1 and CDR2 sequences are KGHDR and SFDVKD. This CDR3 region has 14 residues. Trimming cost V 4 bases and J 6 bases, with 11 bases left between them. CDR3 DNA: TGTGCCACCAGTGACCCTCGGACCGCCGGGGAGCTGTTTTTT. Amino acids: CATSDPRTAGELFF.

In its sample, this clonotype was seen a few times. The chain links TRBV9 to TRBJ2-1; D remains unclear. V dropped 4 bases and J dropped 3 bases, with 11 bases sitting between them. Germline loops: CDR1 SGDLS, CDR2 YYNGEE. CDR3 length: 14 amino acids. For the CDR3, the DNA is TGTGCCAGCAGCTCCCTGGGGATCTACAATGAGCAGTTCTTC. Residues: CASSSLGIYNEQFF.

This clonotype was seen a handful of times. The chain employs TRBV12-3 or TRBV12-4 and TRBJ2-3, with TRBD1 as a possible D gene (5 bases). The CDR3 contains 14 residues. With 3 bases removed from V and 4 bases from J, the gap between germline ends came to 11 bases. In DNA, the CDR3 is TGTGCCAGCAGTTTGGGTATGACAGCAGATACGCAGTATTTT. Its protein product is CASSLGMTADTQYF.

For this clonotype: A much more abundant neighbour one base away suggests this may be a read error. The chain links TRBV7-3 to TRBJ1-1; D uncertain. CDR1 is SGHTA, CDR2 FQGTGA, per germline. The length of the CDR3 is 13 residues. Trimming took off 2 bases at V and 2 bases at J, with 6 bases between the two ends. CDR3 DNA: TGTGCCAGCAGCTTAGTGCCCAACACTGAAGCTTTCTTT. It specifies CASSLVPNTEAFF.

V gene TRBV4-2 combines with J gene TRBJ1-2; the D is unclear. V gave up 2 bases and J gave up 7 bases, with 8 bases separating them. The CDR3 runs 12 residues. Looked up from germline, CDR1 is LGHNA and CDR2 is YNFKEQ. CDR3 in amino acids: CASSQRQSGYTF. The CDR3 region has the DNA TGTGCCAGCAGCCAAAGGCAGTCTGGCTACACCTTC.

The rearrangement uses TRBV4-3 and TRBJ2-3; no clear D. Trimming took 0 bases from V and 1 from J, leaving 8 bases between them. The CDR3 is 15 amino acids. Germline V gene lookup returns CDR1 LGHNA and CDR2 YSLEER. The DNA for the CDR3 is TGCGCCAGCAGCCAAGAAGGAAGCGGCACAGATACGCAGTATTTT. Translation gives CASSQEGSGTDTQYF.

The V and J genes are TRBV7-2 and TRBJ1-3; TRBD1 aligns across 10 bases. Germline loops: CDR1 SGHTA, CDR2 FQGNSA. Losses at the gene ends were 5 bases for V and 7 bases for J; bases not matched to a gene: 8. This CDR3 region has 15 residues. Here the CDR3 DNA reads TGTGCCAGCAGCAATCGACAGGGGGCGTGGAACACCATATATTTT. It translates to CASSNRQGAWNTIYF.

The chain uses TRBV24-1 and TRBJ2-1; D is uncertain. CDR3 length: 15 residues. Trimming removed 5 bases from V and 8 bases from J, with 18 bases in between. CDR1 is KGHDR, CDR2 SFDVKD, per germline. The CDR3 sequence: CATSAGSGPADEQFF. The CDR3, as DNA: TGTGCCACCAGTGCGGGCTCGGGTCCGGCGGATGAGCAGTTCTTC.

V is TRBV20-1 and J is TRBJ2-3; 8 bases match TRBD2. Germline values: CDR1 DFQATT, CDR2 SNEGSKA (reference sequence). The CDR3 has 16 amino acids. V was clipped by 0 bases and J by 0 bases; unmatched bases: 5. The CDR3 is CSARDLLAGSTDTQYF. CDR3 bases: TGCAGTGCTAGAGATCTCCTAGCGGGCAGCACAGATACGCAGTATTTT.

V gene TRBV6-6 combines with J gene TRBJ2-1, with TRBD2 matching 8 bases. The germline V gene has CDR1 MNHNY and CDR2 SVGAGI (reference sequence). The V segment lost 8 bases and the J segment 8 bases; nucleotides outside the gene matches: 5. This CDR3 spans 12 amino acids. The CDR3 loop reads CASRGGGDEQFF. The DNA for the CDR3 is TGTGCCAGCCGGGGGGGCGGGGATGAGCAGTTCTTC.

The table lists this clonotype with a few counts. The CDR3 nucleotides read TGTGCCAGCAGCCAAGGGCGTCTGGCGGGGAACAACGAGCAGTACTTC. Translated: CASSQGRLAGNNEQYF. This chain uses TRBV4-2 with TRBJ2-7, with TRBD2 as a possible D gene (6 bases). Germline V gene lookup returns CDR1 LGHNA and CDR2 YNFKEQ. Deletions cut 1 base from V and 5 bases from J, with 18 bases between. This CDR3 spans 16 amino acids.

The chain has TRBV18 and TRBJ2-7; a weak D match, TRBD2 (6 bases). The germline gives CDR1 KGHSH, CDR2 LQKENI. The V end lost 3 bases, the J end lost 2 bases, and 14 bases lay between the germline ends. This CDR3 spans 15 amino acids. CDR3 region: CASSPGPGSTYEQYF. DNA for the CDR3: TGTGCCAGCTCACCGGGACCCGGGAGCACCTACGAGCAGTACTTC. Using reference TRBV18 and TRBJ2-7 for the parts outside the CDR3, the full variable domain is NAGVMQNPRHLVRRRGQEARLRCSPMKGHSHVYWYRQLPEEGLKFMVYLQKENIIDESGMPKERFSAEFPKEGPSILRIQQVVRGDSAAYFCASSPGPGSTYEQYFGPGTRLTVT.

This chain uses TRBV7-9 with TRBJ2-1, with 12 bases aligning to TRBD2. This CDR3 is built from 15 residues. Trimming took 8 bases from V and 9 from J; bases not matched to a gene: 11. Germline CDR1 and CDR2: SEHNR and FQNEAQ (reference sequence). CDR3 in amino acids: CASATSGSGFLEQFF. In nucleotides, the CDR3 is TGTGCCAGCGCGACTAGCGGGAGTGGATTTCTTGAGCAGTTCTTC.

This clonotype was observed a handful of times. The gene calls are TRBV28 and TRBJ2-7; possible D gene TRBD1, 6 bases. Trimming removed 6 bases from V and 7 bases from J, with 22 bases in between. The V gene's germline CDR1 is MDHEN and CDR2 SYDVKM. CDR3 length equals 15 residues. The CDR3 region is CASSSKQGSTREQYF. Written as DNA, the CDR3 is TGTGCCAGCAGCTCCAAACAGGGTTCAACTAGGGAGCAGTACTTC.

This clonotype was seen a handful of times. The gene calls are TRBV10-3 and TRBJ1-1, with a possible D match to TRBD1 (6 bases). Germline V CDR1 and CDR2: ENHRY, SYGVKD. The V end was cut by 4 bases, the J end by 5 bases, with 14 bases between. The CDR3 totals 14 residues. In DNA form, the CDR3 reads TGTGCCATCAGTGCGAGGCAGGGGCTGACTGAAGCTTTCTTT. Encoded protein: CAISARQGLTEAFF.

This clonotype has more than one count but fewer than ten. This rearrangement joins TRBV6-5 to TRBJ1-4, with TRBD1 as a possible D gene (6 bases). V shed 10 bases and J shed 8 bases, with 20 bases lying between them. The CDR3 covers 14 residues. Per the germline V gene, CDR1 is MNHEY and CDR2 is SVGAGI. CDR3 sequence reads: CATKQLGAKEKLFF. In nucleotides, the CDR3 is TGTGCCACCAAACAATTGGGGGCGAAGGAAAAACTGTTTTTT.

This chain joins TRBV25-1 and TRBJ1-1; TRBD1 agrees at 7 bases. After removal of 4 bases from V and 5 bases from J, the junction contained 10 bases not matched to a gene. This CDR3 has 15 residues. The germline gives CDR1 MGHDK, CDR2 SYGVNS. CDR3 loop: CASSVAGTADTEAFF. The CDR3 DNA reads as TGTGCCAGCAGTGTAGCCGGGACAGCGGATACTGAAGCTTTCTTT.

DNA of the CDR3: TGCAGCGTTGGCGGCAGTCCTAGTGGGGAGCTGTTTTTT. The encoded protein is CSVGGSPSGELFF. The chain is built from TRBV29-1 and TRBJ2-2; D unresolved. Trimming shortened V by 4 bases and J by 8 bases, and 14 bases separated the two germline ends. Germline V gives CDR1 SQVTM, CDR2 ANQGSEA. The CDR3 contains 13 residues.

V usage is TRBV7-2 and J usage is TRBJ2-1; the match to TRBD2 covers 8 bases. There are 15 residues in the CDR3. Germline CDR1 SGHTA, CDR2 FQGNSA. After removal of 5 bases from V and 9 bases from J, the junction contained 12 bases not matched to a gene. The DNA for the CDR3 is TGTGCCAGCAGCCCATTCCGGGGGGGTCTCGGTGAGCAGTTCTTC. Translated: CASSPFRGGLGEQFF.

This clonotype was picked up a small number of times. The chain uses TRBV6-5 and TRBJ1-2; TRBD1 might be the D (6 bases). The V end lost 2 bases, the J end lost 0 bases, and 13 bases lay between the germline ends. The CDR3 length is 16 residues. Per germline, CDR1 MNHEY and CDR2 SVGAGI. As DNA, the CDR3 is TGTGCCAGCAGTTACCCTCAGGGGCATCCTAACTATGGCTACACCTTC. Translated, it gives CASSYPQGHPNYGYTF.

This chain links TRBV28 with TRBJ1-2, with 7 bases identical to TRBD1. This CDR3 spans 14 amino acids. Looked up from germline, CDR1 is MDHEN and CDR2 is SYDVKM. Trimming took 4 bases from V and 2 from J; bases not matched to a gene: 4. The CDR3 region has the DNA TGTGCCAGCAGTTCCGGGACAGCGAACTATGGCTACACCTTC. Its translation: CASSSGTANYGYTF.

The chain combines TRBV6-5 with TRBJ2-3; 10 bases agree with TRBD1. Trimming took 6 bases from V and 6 from J; bases not matched to a gene: 15. The CDR3 length is 17 residues. Looked up from germline, CDR1 is MNHEY and CDR2 is SVGAGI. The CDR3 coding sequence is TGTGCCAGCAGACTGGACTCCGGGACAGGGGTGTCGGATACGCAGTATTTT. Translated, it gives CASRLDSGTGVSDTQYF.

This rearrangement joins TRBV7-2 to TRBJ2-4, with 8 bases matching TRBD2. The V segment lost 5 bases and the J segment 1 base; nucleotides outside the gene matches: 4. The CDR3 consists of 15 residues. The germline CDR1 and CDR2 sequences are SGHTA and FQGNSA. In nucleotides, the CDR3 is TGTGCCAGCAGCGCGGGGGGATCGGCCAAAAACATTCAGTACTTC. Translated, it gives CASSAGGSAKNIQYF.

The rearrangement links TRBV7-3 to TRBJ1-2, with a weak D call TRBD1 (5 bases). Germline assignment: CDR1 SGHTA and CDR2 FQGTGA. The CDR3 contains 13 residues. V lost 2 bases, J lost 8 bases, and 12 bases lay in between. For the CDR3, the DNA is TGTGCCAGCAGCTTAGCGGCAGGGAGAGGCTACACCTTC. Its translation: CASSLAAGRGYTF.

In this sample, this clonotype turned up a few times. This sequence joins TRBV28 and TRBJ1-6; D gene uncertain. This CDR3 region has 12 residues. The germline V gene has CDR1 MDHEN and CDR2 SYDVKM. With 4 bases removed from V and 11 bases from J, the gap between germline ends came to 9 bases. CDR3 residues: CASSSPTAPLHF. CDR3 in DNA: TGTGCCAGCAGTTCCCCCACTGCACCCCTCCACTTT.

The J gene is TRBJ1-6, the V gene TRBV28; TRBD1 is a possible D gene (6 bases). V was trimmed by 7 bases and J by 10 bases, leaving 14 bases between them. Per the germline V gene, CDR1 is MDHEN and CDR2 is SYDVKM. This CDR3 has 13 residues. The CDR3 region is CASTIPGASPLHF. CDR3 DNA: TGTGCCAGCACGATACCGGGGGCGTCACCCCTCCACTTT.

This chain links TRBV7-2 with TRBJ2-5, with a weak D call TRBD2 (5 bases). Deletions cut 5 bases from V and 2 bases from J, with 15 bases between. CDR3 length: 15 amino acids. Germline V gene lookup returns CDR1 SGHTA and CDR2 FQGNSA. The CDR3: CASSPPGERQETQYF. The CDR3 DNA is TGTGCCAGCAGCCCACCTGGGGAGAGACAAGAGACCCAGTACTTC.

This clonotype was seen more than once but under ten times. The V and J genes are TRBV3-1 and TRBJ2-7; D remains ambiguous. From germline, CDR1 is LGHDT and CDR2 YNNKEL (reference sequence). With 5 bases removed from V and 6 bases from J, the gap between germline ends came to 8 bases. CDR3 length: 11 residues. CDR3 loop: CASSDPFEQYF. Written as DNA, the CDR3 is TGTGCCAGCAGCGACCCTTTCGAGCAGTACTTC.